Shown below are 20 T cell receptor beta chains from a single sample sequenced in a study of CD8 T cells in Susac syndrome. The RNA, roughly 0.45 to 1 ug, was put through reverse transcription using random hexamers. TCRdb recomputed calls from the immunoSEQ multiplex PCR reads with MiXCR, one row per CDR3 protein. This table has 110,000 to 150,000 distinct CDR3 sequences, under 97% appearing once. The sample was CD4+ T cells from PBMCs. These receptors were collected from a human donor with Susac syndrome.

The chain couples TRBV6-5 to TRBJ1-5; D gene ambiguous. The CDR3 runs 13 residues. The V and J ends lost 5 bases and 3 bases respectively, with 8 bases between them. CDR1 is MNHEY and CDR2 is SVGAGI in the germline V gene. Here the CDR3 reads CASSPRINQPQHF. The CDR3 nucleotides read TGTGCCAGCAGTCCCCGGATCAATCAGCCCCAGCATTTT.

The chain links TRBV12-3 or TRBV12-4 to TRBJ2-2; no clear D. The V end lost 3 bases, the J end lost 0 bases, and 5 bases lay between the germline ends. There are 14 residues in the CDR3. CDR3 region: CASSLTANTGELFF. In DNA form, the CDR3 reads TGTGCCAGCAGTTTGACCGCGAACACCGGGGAGCTGTTTTTT.

Here the CDR3 reads CASSLGDYSPLHF. CDR3 nucleotides: TGTGCCAGCAGCTTGGGGGACTATTCACCCCTCCACTTT. The chain is built from TRBV5-4 and TRBJ1-6; maybe TRBD1 (5 bases). The germline V gene encodes CDR1 SGHNT and CDR2 YYREEE (reference sequence). V was cut by 0 bases and J by 8 bases, with 6 bases left in between. This CDR3 contains 13 residues. Supplemented by reference TRBV5-4 and TRBJ1-6, the full variable domain reads ETGVTQSPTHLIKTRGQQVTLRCSSQSGHNTVSWYQQALGQGPQFIFQYYREEENGRGNFPPRFSGLQFPNYSSELNVNALELDDSALYLCASSLGDYSPLHFGNGTRLTVT.

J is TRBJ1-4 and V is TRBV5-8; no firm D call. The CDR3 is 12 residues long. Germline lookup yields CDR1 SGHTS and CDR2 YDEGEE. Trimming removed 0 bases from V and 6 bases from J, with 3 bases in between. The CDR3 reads CASSLVYEKLFF. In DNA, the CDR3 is TGTGCCAGCAGCTTGGTGTATGAAAAACTGTTTTTT.

CDR3 protein: CSVGGTSGKSNTDTQYF. Here the CDR3 DNA reads TGCAGCGTTGGGGGGACTAGCGGGAAGTCGAACACAGATACGCAGTATTTT. This chain connects TRBV29-1 to TRBJ2-3; 13 positions agree with TRBD2. Germline lookup yields CDR1 SQVTM and CDR2 ANQGSEA. The CDR3 length is 17 residues. V lost 4 bases to trimming and J lost 2 bases; unmatched junction nucleotides: 9.

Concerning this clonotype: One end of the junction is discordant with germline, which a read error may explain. This chain's CDR3 is CASGLVKVDPPGTGDF. CDR3 bases: TGTGCTAGTGGTTTGGTAAAGGTCGACCCCCCAGGGACAGGAGACTTT. V and J are TRBV12-5 and TRBJ1-6; 8 nucleotides match TRBD1. Germline V lookup: CDR1 LGHNT, CDR2 FRNRAP. The CDR3 totals 16 residues. The variable domain in full, with the rest retrieved from reference TRBV12-5 and TRBJ1-6, is DARVTQTPRHKVTEMGQEVTMRCQPILGHNTVFWYRQTMMQGLELLAYFRNRAPLDDSGMPKDRFSAEMPDATLATLKIQPSEPRDSAVYFCASGLVKVDPPGTGDFGNGTRLTVT.

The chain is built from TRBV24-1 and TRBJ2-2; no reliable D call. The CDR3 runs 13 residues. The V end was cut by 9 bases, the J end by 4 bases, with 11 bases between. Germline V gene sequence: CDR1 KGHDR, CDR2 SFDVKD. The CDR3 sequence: CATAGPITGELFF. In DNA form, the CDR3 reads TGTGCCACCGCCGGGCCAATCACCGGGGAGCTGTTTTTT.

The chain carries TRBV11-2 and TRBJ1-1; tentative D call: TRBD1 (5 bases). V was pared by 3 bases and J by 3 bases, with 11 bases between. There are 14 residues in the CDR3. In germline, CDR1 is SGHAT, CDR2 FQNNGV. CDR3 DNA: TGTGCCAGCAGCTTGGGCAGGGAGTACACTGAAGCTTTCTTT. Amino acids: CASSLGREYTEAFF. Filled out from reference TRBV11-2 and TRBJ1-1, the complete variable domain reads EAGVAQSPRYKIIEKRQSVAFWCNPISGHATLYWYQQILGQGPKLLIQFQNNGVVDDSQLPKDRFSAERLKGVDSTLKIQPAKLEDSAVYLCASSLGREYTEAFFGQGTRLTVV.

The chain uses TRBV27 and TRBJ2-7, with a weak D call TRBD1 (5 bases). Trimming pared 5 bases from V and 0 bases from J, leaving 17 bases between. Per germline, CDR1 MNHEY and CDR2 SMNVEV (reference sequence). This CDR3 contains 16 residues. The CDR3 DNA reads TGTGCCAGCAGTCGGTCGACAGCCAGATCCTCCTACGAGCAGTACTTC. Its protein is CASSRSTARSSYEQYF.

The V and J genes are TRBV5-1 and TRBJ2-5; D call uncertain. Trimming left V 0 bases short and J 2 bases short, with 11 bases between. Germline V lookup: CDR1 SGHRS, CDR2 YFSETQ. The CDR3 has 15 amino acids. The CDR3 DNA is TGCGCCAGCAGCTTGGTTGTAGGGCCACAAGAGACCCAGTACTTC. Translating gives CASSLVVGPQETQYF.

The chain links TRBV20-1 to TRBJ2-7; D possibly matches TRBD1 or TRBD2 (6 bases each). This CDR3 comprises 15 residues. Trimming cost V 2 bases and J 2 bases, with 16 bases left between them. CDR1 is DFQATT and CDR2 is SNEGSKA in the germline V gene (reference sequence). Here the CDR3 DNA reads TGCAGTGCTAGATGGCTGGGGGGCCTCGCCTACGAGCAGTACTTC. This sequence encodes CSARWLGGLAYEQYF.

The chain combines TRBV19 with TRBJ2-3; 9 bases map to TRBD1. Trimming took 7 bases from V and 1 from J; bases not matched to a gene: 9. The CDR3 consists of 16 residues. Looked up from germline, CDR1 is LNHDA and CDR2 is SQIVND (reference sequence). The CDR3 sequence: CASTWGQGQRTDTQYF. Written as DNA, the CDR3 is TGTGCCAGTACCTGGGGACAGGGACAACGCACAGATACGCAGTATTTT.

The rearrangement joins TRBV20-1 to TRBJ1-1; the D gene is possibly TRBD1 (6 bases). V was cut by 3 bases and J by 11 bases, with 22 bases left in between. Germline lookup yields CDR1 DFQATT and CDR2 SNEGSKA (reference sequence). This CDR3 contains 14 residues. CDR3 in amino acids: CSAREARGGNWAFF. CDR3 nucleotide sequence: TGCAGTGCTAGGGAAGCTCGAGGGGGGAACTGGGCTTTCTTT.

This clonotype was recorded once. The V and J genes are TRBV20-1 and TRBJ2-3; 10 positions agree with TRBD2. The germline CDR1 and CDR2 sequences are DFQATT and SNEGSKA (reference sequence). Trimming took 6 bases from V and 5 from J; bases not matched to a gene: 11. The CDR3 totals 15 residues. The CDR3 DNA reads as TGCAGTGCCACGACTAGCGGGTACCCGTTAGATACGCAGTATTTT. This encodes CSATTSGYPLDTQYF.

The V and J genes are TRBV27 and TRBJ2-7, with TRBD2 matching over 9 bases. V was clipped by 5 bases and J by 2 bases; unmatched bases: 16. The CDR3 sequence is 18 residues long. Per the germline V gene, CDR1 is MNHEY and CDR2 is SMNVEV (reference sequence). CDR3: CASSPTIIGLALTYEQYF. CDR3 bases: TGTGCCAGCAGTCCCACTATAATAGGACTAGCGCTTACCTACGAGCAGTACTTC.

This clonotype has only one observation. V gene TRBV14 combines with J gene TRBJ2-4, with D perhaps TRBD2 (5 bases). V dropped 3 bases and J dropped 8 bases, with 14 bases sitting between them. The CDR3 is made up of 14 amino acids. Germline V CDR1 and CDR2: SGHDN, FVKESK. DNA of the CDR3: TGTGCCAGCAGCCACCAAACTAGGGTTGACATTCAGTACTTC. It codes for CASSHQTRVDIQYF.

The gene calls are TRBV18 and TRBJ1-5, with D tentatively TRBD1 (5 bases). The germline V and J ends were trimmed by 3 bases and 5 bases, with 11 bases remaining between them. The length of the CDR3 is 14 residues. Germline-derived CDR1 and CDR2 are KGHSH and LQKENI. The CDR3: CASSPRQPDQPQHF. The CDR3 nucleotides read TGTGCCAGCTCACCCAGACAGCCAGATCAGCCCCAGCATTTT. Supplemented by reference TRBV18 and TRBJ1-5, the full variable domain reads NAGVMQNPRHLVRRRGQEARLRCSPMKGHSHVYWYRQLPEEGLKFMVYLQKENIIDESGMPKERFSAEFPKEGPSILRIQQVVRGDSAAYFCASSPRQPDQPQHFGDGTRLSIL.

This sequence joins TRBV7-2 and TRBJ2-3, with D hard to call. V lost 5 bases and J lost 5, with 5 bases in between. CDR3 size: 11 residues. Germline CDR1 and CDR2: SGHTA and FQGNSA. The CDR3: CASSRLDTQYF. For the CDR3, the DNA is TGTGCCAGCAGCCGACTAGATACGCAGTATTTT.

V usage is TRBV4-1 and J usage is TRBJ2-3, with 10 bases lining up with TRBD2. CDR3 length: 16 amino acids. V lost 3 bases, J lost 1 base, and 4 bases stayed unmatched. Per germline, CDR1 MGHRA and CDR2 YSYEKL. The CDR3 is CASSHNLAGGTDTQYF. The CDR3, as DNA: TGCGCCAGCAGCCACAATCTAGCGGGGGGCACAGATACGCAGTATTTT.

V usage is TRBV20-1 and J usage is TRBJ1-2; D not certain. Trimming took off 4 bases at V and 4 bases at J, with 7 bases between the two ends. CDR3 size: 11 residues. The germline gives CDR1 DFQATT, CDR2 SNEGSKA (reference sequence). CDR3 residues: CSAIGLYGYTF. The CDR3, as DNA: TGCAGTGCTATAGGGCTCTATGGCTACACCTTC.